The T cell receptor beta chain described here comes from a study of T cells after yellow fever vaccination. Trimming left V 2 bases short and J 3 bases short, with 21 bases between. The CDR3 extends over 18 amino acids. Germline CDR1 and CDR2: LGHDT and YNNKEL (reference sequence). Comment on this clonotype: No antigen is known for it.

Study-level findings and limits: FACS-sorted repertoires could contain abundant clonotypes contaminating from the bulk population. Few clonotypes appeared in both CD4 and CD8 compartments.

Production of TCR cDNA was by 5'RACE template switching, which also added a universal primer site and UMIs. MiXCR was run by TCRdb on the 5' RACE reads, yielding one entry per CDR3 protein. The sample holds 100,000 to 150,000 distinct CDR3 sequences, 8% to 10% seen once. J is TRBJ2-3 and V is TRBV3-1; D is ambiguous. This receptor was taken from a man aged 18 to 29 who received the YFV17D yellow fever vaccine. Here the sequenced sample was CD8+ T cells sorted from PBMCs, taken on the day of the yellow fever booster vaccination. This CDR3 is CASSQHATVWGRTDTQYF. The CDR3 DNA reads as TGTGCCAGCAGCCAACACGCGACGGTATGGGGTAGGACAGATACGCAGTATTTT.